These 21 T cell receptor beta chains were all obtained from the same sample, sequenced in a study of T-cell memory formation after mild COVID-19. MiXCR, run by TCRdb on the 5' RACE reads, gives a single entry per CDR3 protein. The sample includes under 550,000 distinct CDR3 sequences, roughly 18% of them seen just once. The material sequenced was PBMCs or a T cell subset sorted from them (not recorded which). The receptors come from a man aged 18 to 29 who had mild COVID-19 (a few samples of this study predate the infection). Cell type and time point are not known.

This clonotype was counted between two and nine times. The chain uses TRBV5-5 and TRBJ2-1, with D maybe TRBD2 (7 bases). The V and J ends lost 0 bases and 6 bases respectively, with 16 bases between them. This CDR3 is built from 16 residues. Germline lookup yields CDR1 SGHKS and CDR2 YYEKEE (reference sequence). This chain's CDR3 is CASSLAVGGPGNEQFF. DNA of the CDR3: TGTGCCAGCAGCTTGGCTGTCGGGGGGCCGGGCAATGAGCAGTTCTTC.

This chain links TRBV28 with TRBJ1-1; 7 nucleotides match TRBD1. V lost 5 bases and J lost 4; bases outside the gene matches: 7. Germline loops: CDR1 MDHEN, CDR2 SYDVKM. This CDR3 is 14 amino acids long. CDR3 nucleotide sequence: TGTGCCAGCAGTCCTGACAGGGAGGGCACTGAAGCTTTCTTT. It specifies CASSPDREGTEAFF. The whole variable domain, filled in from reference TRBV28 and TRBJ1-1, reads DVKVTQSSRYLVKRTGEKVFLECVQDMDHENMFWYRQDPGLGLRLIYFSYDVKMKEKGDIPEGYSVSREKKERFSLILESASTNQTSMYLCASSPDREGTEAFFGQGTRLTVV.

The gene calls are TRBV28 and TRBJ2-3; TRBD2 matches 9 bases. Looked up from germline, CDR1 is MDHEN and CDR2 is SYDVKM. The CDR3 length is 15 residues. With V trimmed by 6 bases and J by 0 bases, 4 bases remained unmatched. CDR3 bases: TGTGCCAGCAGCCACGGGACTAGCAGCACAGATACGCAGTATTTT. Translated: CASSHGTSSTDTQYF.

The table lists this clonotype with a few counts. V and J are TRBV6-6 and TRBJ1-5; the D gene is possibly TRBD1 (6 bases). The CDR3 consists of 14 residues. The germline V and J ends were trimmed by 0 bases and 6 bases, with 9 bases remaining between them. The germline V gene encodes CDR1 MNHNY and CDR2 SVGAGI (reference sequence). Written as DNA, the CDR3 is TGTGCCAGCAGTTACTCCCAGGGGCGTCAGCCCCAGCATTTT. This sequence encodes CASSYSQGRQPQHF.

Only a few counts were recorded for this clonotype. The J gene is TRBJ1-4, the V gene TRBV12-3 or TRBV12-4, with 10 nucleotides matching TRBD1. The CDR3 loop spans 13 amino acids. Unmatched junction bases numbered 5, after V lost 7 bases and J lost 9 bases. CDR3 coding DNA: TGTGCCAGCAAGACAGGGGGCGTTAAAAAACTGTTTTTT. Translation: CASKTGGVKKLFF.

This clonotype was recorded a few times. This rearrangement joins TRBV20-1 to TRBJ1-6, with 9 positions matching TRBD1. Losses at the gene ends were 3 bases for V and 8 bases for J; bases not matched to a gene: 5. This CDR3 spans 14 amino acids. Germline V CDR1 and CDR2: DFQATT, SNEGSKA (reference sequence). The CDR3 DNA reads as TGCAGTGCTAGGGTGGGACAGGGCCATTCACCCCTCCACTTT. It encodes CSARVGQGHSPLHF.

This clonotype showed up many times. The rearrangement links TRBV7-9 to TRBJ2-7; D may be TRBD1 (6 bases). The CDR3 consists of 16 residues. Germline assignment: CDR1 SEHNR and CDR2 FQNEAQ (reference sequence). V gave up 3 bases and J gave up 0 bases, with 15 bases separating them. The CDR3 protein is CASSFSTGHRSYEQYV. CDR3 nucleotides: TGTGCCAGCAGCTTTTCCACGGGACATCGCTCCTACGAGCAGTACGTC.

DNA of the CDR3: TGTGCCAGCAGTTTATCTGGGGGTACCACTGAAGCTTTCTTT. Protein sequence: CASSLSGGTTEAFF. The chain recombines TRBV27 with TRBJ1-1; D perhaps matches TRBD1 (5 bases). The germline V gene encodes CDR1 MNHEY and CDR2 SMNVEV (reference sequence). Trimming cost V 0 bases and J 4 bases, with 9 bases left between them. This CDR3 contains 14 residues.

This sequence joins TRBV25-1 and TRBJ1-2; D is unresolved. Trimming took 3 bases from V and 6 from J, leaving 8 bases between them. Germline CDR1 and CDR2: MGHDK and SYGVNS. CDR3 length equals 12 residues. The CDR3 spells CASSEDGDGYTF. Written as DNA, the CDR3 is TGTGCCAGCAGTGAGGATGGTGATGGCTACACCTTC.

This clonotype was recorded only once. The junction and the germline gene differ at one end; a read error may be behind it. CDR3 loop: CSAGEQGRKNIQYF. CDR3 sequence (DNA): TGCAGTGCTGGAGAACAGGGGCGGAAAAACATTCAGTACTTC. The chain has TRBV20-1 and TRBJ2-4, with 7 bases matching TRBD1. The CDR3 totals 14 residues. Germline V gene data show CDR1 as DFQATT and CDR2 as SNEGSKA (reference sequence).

This sequence joins TRBV11-1 and TRBJ1-1; D is uncertain. Deletions cut 5 bases from V and 0 bases from J, with 31 bases between. This CDR3 has 21 residues. CDR1 and CDR2 from the germline V gene are SGHAT and FQDESV (reference sequence). The CDR3 region has the DNA TGTGCCAGCAGCCCACCTTTTCGGGGTAGAAATCGAGTGTCGATGAACACTGAAGCTTTCTTT. Its protein product is CASSPPFRGRNRVSMNTEAFF. Complete variable domain (other parts from reference TRBV11-1 and TRBJ1-1): EAEVAQSPRYKITEKSQAVAFWCDPISGHATLYWYRQILGQGPELLVQFQDESVVDDSQLPKDRFSAERLKGVDSTLKIQPAELGDSAMYLCASSPPFRGRNRVSMNTEAFFGQGTRLTVV.

The chain carries TRBV5-1 and TRBJ1-2; D gene ambiguous. The germline gives CDR1 SGHRS, CDR2 YFSETQ. V was trimmed by 4 bases and J by 5 bases, leaving 12 bases between them. This CDR3 has 13 amino acids. The CDR3 protein is CASSQTDGYGYTF. The CDR3 DNA follows: TGCGCCAGCAGCCAAACGGACGGATATGGCTACACCTTC.

The chain carries TRBV7-8 and TRBJ1-1; D is unclear. Germline CDR1 and CDR2: SGHVS and FQNEAQ. The CDR3 consists of 8 residues. V was pared by 3 bases and J by 14 bases, with 4 bases between. CDR3 protein: CASSLNFF. In DNA, the CDR3 is TGTGCCAGCAGCTTGAACTTCTTT. The complete variable domain, with remaining parts taken from reference TRBV7-8 and TRBJ1-1, reads GAGVSQSPRYKVAKRGQDVALRCDPISGHVSLFWYQQALGQGPEFLTYFQNEAQLDKSGLPSDRFFAERPEGSVSTLKIQRTQQEDSAVYLCASSLNFFGQGTRLTVV.

This clonotype was seen more than once but under ten times. The chain joins TRBV27 to TRBJ2-2, with D perhaps being TRBD1 or TRBD2 (7 bases each). Trimming removed 4 bases from V and 9 bases from J, with 24 bases in between. The germline CDR1 and CDR2 sequences are MNHEY and SMNVEV (reference sequence). The CDR3 sequence is 17 residues long. The CDR3 nucleotides are TGTGCCAGCAGTTCCGTCGCTCACAGGGGAGGGGTCAGGGAGCTGTTTTTT. It specifies CASSSVAHRGGVRELFF.

This clonotype was detected only a few times. The chain has TRBV9 and TRBJ2-1; 8 positions agree with TRBD2. CDR1 is SGDLS and CDR2 is YYNGEE in the germline V gene. The CDR3 extends over 16 amino acids. V was pared by 0 bases and J by 2 bases, with 4 bases of the junction left unmatched. The CDR3: CASSVAWRGAYNEQFF. The CDR3, as DNA: TGTGCCAGCAGCGTAGCATGGCGGGGGGCCTACAATGAGCAGTTCTTC.

V and J are TRBV6-2 or TRBV6-3 and TRBJ2-7; 7 positions match TRBD1. CDR1 is MNHEY, CDR2 SVGEGT, per germline. This CDR3 contains 14 residues. V lost 1 base to trimming and J lost 9 bases; unmatched junction nucleotides: 9. CDR3 region: CASSYLEGGSGQYF. CDR3 in DNA: TGTGCCAGCAGTTACTTGGAAGGGGGCTCCGGGCAGTACTTC.

This chain connects TRBV4-3 to TRBJ2-4, with D unclear. The CDR3 covers 13 residues. The V and J ends lost 0 bases and 8 bases respectively, with 8 bases between them. Germline V lookup: CDR1 LGHNA, CDR2 YSLEER. The CDR3: CASSQDLRHIQYF. The CDR3 region has the DNA TGCGCCAGCAGCCAAGATCTAAGGCACATTCAGTACTTC.

The table lists this clonotype with many counts. The CDR3 protein is CASRLTGLAKNIQYF. The DNA of the CDR3 is TGTGCCAGCAGGCTTACAGGGCTAGCCAAAAACATTCAGTACTTC. The rearrangement joins TRBV4-2 to TRBJ2-4; perhaps TRBD1 as D (6 bases). In germline, CDR1 is LGHNA, CDR2 YNFKEQ. The ends were cut back, 6 bases at V and 0 bases at J, with 12 bases in the middle. The CDR3 runs 15 residues.

J is TRBJ2-1 and V is TRBV7-8, with 10 bases matching TRBD1. Unmatched junction bases numbered 4, after V lost 1 base and J lost 7 bases. Germline V gene lookup returns CDR1 SGHVS and CDR2 FQNEAQ. This CDR3 has 15 amino acids. The CDR3 nucleotides read TGTGCCAGCAGCTTAGGACAGGGGGCTTGGAATGAGCAGTTCTTC. This translates into CASSLGQGAWNEQFF.

V usage is TRBV5-1 and J usage is TRBJ2-5; D is perhaps TRBD2 (5 bases). In germline, CDR1 is SGHRS, CDR2 YFSETQ. V dropped 4 bases and J dropped 4 bases, with 14 bases sitting between them. The CDR3 has 14 residues. CDR3 sequence reads: CASSVGLERETQYF. CDR3 bases: TGCGCCAGCAGCGTCGGACTTGAGAGAGAGACCCAGTACTTC. The whole variable domain, filled in from reference TRBV5-1 and TRBJ2-5, reads KAGVTQTPRYLIKTRGQQVTLSCSPISGHRSVSWYQQTPGQGLQFLFEYFSETQRNKGNFPGRFSGRQFSNSRSEMNVSTLELGDSALYLCASSVGLERETQYFGPGTRLLVL.

The chain recombines TRBV24-1 with TRBJ2-5; D not certain. Germline V gene data show CDR1 as KGHDR and CDR2 as SFDVKD. The CDR3 totals 16 residues. The V and J ends lost 1 base and 0 bases respectively, with 11 bases between them. CDR3 DNA: TGTGCCACCAGTGATTTCCACGCAGGAAACCAAGAGACCCAGTACTTC. It encodes CATSDFHAGNQETQYF.